This TCR beta chain was profiled in a study of CD8 T cells in ankylosing spondylitis. Study-wide findings and caveats: Several of the motif variants were reported before in synovial fluid and blood from reactive arthritis. Characteristic, it appeared, of ankylosing spondylitis blood was a TCR beta motif of 7 or 8 highly homologous variants.

As regards this clonotype: Antigen: not known.

Making use of molecular barcodes, quantitative 5'-RACE generated TCR beta libraries. TCRdb reprocessed the 5' RACE reads via MiXCR and lists one record per CDR3 protein. The sample contains fewer than 550,000 distinct CDR3 sequences, roughly 5.2% of which appear only once. The TCR sequence derives from a male donor with ankylosing spondylitis. The sequenced material came from blood, either unsorted or a sorted T cell fraction (not recorded which).

The CDR3 bases are TGTGCCAGCAGCGGGTGGGAGAGGGAGACCCAGTACTTC. It is translated as CASSGWERETQYF. V is TRBV11-1 and J is TRBJ2-5, with D tentatively TRBD2 (5 bases). Trimming removed 5 bases from V and 5 bases from J, with 12 bases in between. There are 13 residues in the CDR3. Germline V lookup: CDR1 SGHAT, CDR2 FQDESV (reference sequence).